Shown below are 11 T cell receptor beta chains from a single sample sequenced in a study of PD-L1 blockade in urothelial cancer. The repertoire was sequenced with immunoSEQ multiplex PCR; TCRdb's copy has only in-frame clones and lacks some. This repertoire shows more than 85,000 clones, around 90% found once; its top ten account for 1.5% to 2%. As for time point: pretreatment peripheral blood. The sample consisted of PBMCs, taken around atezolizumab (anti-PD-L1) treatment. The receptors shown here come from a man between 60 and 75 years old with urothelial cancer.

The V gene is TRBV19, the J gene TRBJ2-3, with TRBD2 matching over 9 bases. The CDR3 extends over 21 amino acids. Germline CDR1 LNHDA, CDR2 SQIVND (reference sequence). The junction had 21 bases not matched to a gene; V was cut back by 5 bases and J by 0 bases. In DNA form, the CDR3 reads TGTGCCAGTAGTCCTCACTTCGGGGGTAGCGGGGGCCTAACTAGCACAGATACGCAGTATTTT. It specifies CASSPHFGGSGGLTSTDTQYF.

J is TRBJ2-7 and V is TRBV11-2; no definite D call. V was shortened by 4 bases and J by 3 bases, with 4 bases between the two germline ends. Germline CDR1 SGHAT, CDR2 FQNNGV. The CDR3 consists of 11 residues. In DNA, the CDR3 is TGTGCCAGCAGCTCGGGCTACGAGCAGTACTTC. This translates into CASSSGYEQYF. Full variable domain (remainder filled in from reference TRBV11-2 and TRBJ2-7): EAGVAQSPRYKIIEKRQSVAFWCNPISGHATLYWYQQILGQGPKLLIQFQNNGVVDDSQLPKDRFSAERLKGVDSTLKIQPAKLEDSAVYLCASSSGYEQYFGPGTRLTVT.

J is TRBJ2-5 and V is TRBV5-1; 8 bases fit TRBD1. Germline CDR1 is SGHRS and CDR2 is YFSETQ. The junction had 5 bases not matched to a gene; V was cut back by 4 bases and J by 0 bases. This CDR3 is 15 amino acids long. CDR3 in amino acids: CASSQGAFDQETQYF. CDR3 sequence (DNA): TGCGCCAGCAGCCAGGGGGCGTTTGACCAAGAGACCCAGTACTTC.

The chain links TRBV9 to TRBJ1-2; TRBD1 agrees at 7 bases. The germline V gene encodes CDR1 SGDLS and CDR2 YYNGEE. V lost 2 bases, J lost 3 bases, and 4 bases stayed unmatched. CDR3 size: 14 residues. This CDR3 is CASSVGQLDYGYTF. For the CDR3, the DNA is TGTGCCAGCAGCGTGGGACAGTTGGACTATGGCTACACCTTC.

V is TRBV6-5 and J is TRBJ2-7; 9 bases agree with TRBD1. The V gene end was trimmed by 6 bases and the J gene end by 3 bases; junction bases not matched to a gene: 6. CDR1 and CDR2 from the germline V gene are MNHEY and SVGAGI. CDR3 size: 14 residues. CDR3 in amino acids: CASSQDRGSYEQYF. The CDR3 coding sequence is TGTGCCAGCAGCCAGGACAGGGGAAGCTACGAGCAGTACTTC.

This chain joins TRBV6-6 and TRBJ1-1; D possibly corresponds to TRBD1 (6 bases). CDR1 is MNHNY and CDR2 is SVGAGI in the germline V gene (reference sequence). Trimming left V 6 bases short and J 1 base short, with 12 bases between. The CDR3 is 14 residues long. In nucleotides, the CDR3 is TGTGCCAGCAGCCGCCCGACAGGGAACACTGAAGCTTTCTTT. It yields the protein CASSRPTGNTEAFF.

As DNA, the CDR3 is TGTGCCAGCAGTCCCGGGACAGGGAAAAATCAGCCCCAGCATTTT. As protein: CASSPGTGKNQPQHF. V usage is TRBV6-1 and J usage is TRBJ1-5, with TRBD1 identical over 9 bases. The CDR3 extends over 15 amino acids. The germline gives CDR1 MNHNS, CDR2 SASEGT. The junction had 6 bases not matched to a gene; V was cut back by 5 bases and J by 4 bases.

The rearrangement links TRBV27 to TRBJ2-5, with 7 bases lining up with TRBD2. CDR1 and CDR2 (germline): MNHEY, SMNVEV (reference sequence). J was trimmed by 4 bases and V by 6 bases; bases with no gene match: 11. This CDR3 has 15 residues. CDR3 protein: CASSYTGLVGETQYF. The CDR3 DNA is TGTGCCAGCAGCTACACCGGACTAGTCGGAGAGACCCAGTACTTC.

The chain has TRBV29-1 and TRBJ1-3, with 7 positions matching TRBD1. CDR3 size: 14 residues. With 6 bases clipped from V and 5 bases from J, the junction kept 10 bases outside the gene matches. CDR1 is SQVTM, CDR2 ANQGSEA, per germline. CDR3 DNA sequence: TGCAGCGTGGGAGAAGGGGGCGAGCGAAACACCATATATTTT. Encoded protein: CSVGEGGERNTIYF.

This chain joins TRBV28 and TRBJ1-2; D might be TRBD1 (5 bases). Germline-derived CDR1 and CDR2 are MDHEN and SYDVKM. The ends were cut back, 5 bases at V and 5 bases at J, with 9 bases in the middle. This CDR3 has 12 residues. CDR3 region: CASSHGGYGYTF. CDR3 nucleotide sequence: TGTGCCAGCAGTCACGGGGGGTATGGCTACACCTTC.

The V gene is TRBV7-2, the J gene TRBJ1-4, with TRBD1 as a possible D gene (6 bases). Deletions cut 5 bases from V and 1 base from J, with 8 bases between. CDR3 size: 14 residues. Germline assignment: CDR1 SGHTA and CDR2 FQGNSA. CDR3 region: CASSEGGTNEKLFF. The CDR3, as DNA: TGTGCCAGCAGCGAAGGGGGAACTAATGAAAAACTGTTTTTT.